This T cell receptor (beta chain) is from a study of blood T cell repertoires in COVID-19. Looking at the study overall: Both acute and convalescent COVID-19 samples were obtained from the United States, Italy and Spain. The cDNA or gDNA used as material had been derived from T cells, B-cell-depleted T cells, or PBMCs.

The germline gives CDR1 MDHEN, CDR2 SYDVKM. V lost 5 bases to trimming and J lost 5 bases; unmatched junction nucleotides: 8. The CDR3 runs to 15 residues. Patients in Seattle were enrolled during active infection, then followed longitudinally. Assay used: immunoSEQ multiplex PCR; TCRdb lists only in-frame clones, some missing. The sample consists of over 200,000 clones, about 87% of them appearing once. The sequencing input was peripheral blood. This rearrangement joins TRBV28 to TRBJ2-7; TRBD1 matches 11 bases. This receptor was obtained from a man aged 30 to 45 with COVID-19, enrolled during active disease. The chain's CDR3 is CASSLRTGGRNEQYF. CDR3 in DNA: TGTGCCAGCAGTCTCAGGACAGGGGGCCGGAACGAGCAGTACTTC.